Each of the 5 T cell receptor beta chains below was sequenced from the same sample in a study of T cells in Graves' hyperthyroidism and ophthalmopathy. RNA transcripts served as the template for amplifying TCR beta CDR3 regions. The HTBI primer set was used in a first-round RT-PCR of the TCR CDR3. Using its own MiXCR run on the multiplex PCR reads, TCRdb lists one record per CDR3 protein. The top ten clones hold 13% to 15% of a sample with fewer than 550,000 distinct CDR3 sequences, around a sixth of them seen once. The source material was blood. The source is a woman aged 18-29 years with Graves' hyperthyroidism.

The V gene is TRBV5-1, the J gene TRBJ1-4; possible D gene TRBD1, 6 bases. This CDR3 comprises 15 residues. Per the germline V gene, CDR1 is SGHRS and CDR2 is YFSETQ. Trimming pared 0 bases from V and 5 bases from J, leaving 11 bases between. As DNA, the CDR3 is TGCGCCAGCAGCTTGGAAGGGGGGCGGAATGAAAAACTGTTTTTT. The encoded protein is CASSLEGGRNEKLFF. Based on the CDR3 plus reference TRBV5-1 and TRBJ1-4, the full variable domain is KAGVTQTPRYLIKTRGQQVTLSCSPISGHRSVSWYQQTPGQGLQFLFEYFSETQRNKGNFPGRFSGRQFSNSRSEMNVSTLELGDSALYLCASSLEGGRNEKLFFGSGTQLSVL.

The gene calls are TRBV3-1 and TRBJ2-4; D gene unclear. This CDR3 contains 13 residues. The germline V gene encodes CDR1 LGHDT and CDR2 YNNKEL (reference sequence). The V end lost 0 bases, the J end lost 4 bases, and 4 bases lay between the germline ends. The CDR3 coding sequence is TGTGCCAGCAGCCAAGATGAGAAAAACATTCAGTACTTC. Residues: CASSQDEKNIQYF.

This clonotype was found many times. The genes are TRBV28 and TRBJ2-7, with 9 bases fitting TRBD1. Looked up from germline, CDR1 is MDHEN and CDR2 is SYDVKM. The CDR3 is 15 residues long. J gave up 2 bases and V 3 bases, and 5 bases lay outside the gene matches. The chain's CDR3 is CASSFGDRDTYEQYF. CDR3 nucleotides: TGTGCCAGCAGTTTCGGGGACAGGGACACCTACGAGCAGTACTTC.

Many counts were recorded for this clonotype. J is TRBJ2-3 and V is TRBV20-1, with 10 bases aligning to TRBD2. This CDR3 region has 18 residues. Germline lookup yields CDR1 DFQATT and CDR2 SNEGSKA (reference sequence). V lost 0 bases to trimming and J lost 3 bases; unmatched junction nucleotides: 12. CDR3 loop: CSARDFSSGSVYTDTQYF. CDR3 bases: TGCAGTGCTAGAGATTTTTCTAGCGGGAGCGTTTATACAGATACGCAGTATTTT.

This clonotype was observed a few times. The gene calls are TRBV14 and TRBJ1-1; 7 bases fit TRBD1. CDR1 is SGHDN, CDR2 FVKESK, per germline. The CDR3 length is 13 residues. Losses at the gene ends were 7 bases for V and 5 bases for J; bases not matched to a gene: 7. CDR3 bases: TGTGCCAGCACGAGACAGGGTACGACTGAAGCTTTCTTT. This encodes CASTRQGTTEAFF.